The clone carrying this TCR beta chain was seen many times. TCRdb reanalysed the 5' RACE reads using MiXCR and keeps one entry per CDR3 protein. The sample consists of tens of thousands of distinct CDR3 sequences, less than 8.5% of them appearing once. This sample is drawn from a study of spatial heterogeneity in lung cancer. CDR1 is MNHEY and CDR2 is SVGAGI in the germline V gene. This CDR3 region has 14 residues. Trimming stripped 2 bases from V and 5 bases from J, with 12 bases between. Described time point: sample taken at primary tumor resection. Sequencing covered unsorted whole RNA taken from tumor, nontumor lung or frozen PBMC. Samples were donated by 72 untreated early-stage non-small cell lung cancer patients.

The rearrangement links TRBV6-5 to TRBJ1-2, with no clear D. The starting material was PBMCs, obtained at surgery. This TCR derives from a female donor with early-stage non-small cell lung cancer. CDR3 residues: CASSYGSRGYGYTF. CDR3 DNA sequence: TGTGCCAGCAGTTACGGGTCCCGGGGATATGGCTACACCTTC.